Described below is a single TCR beta chain sequence and its context. Its antigen is undetermined. This entry belongs to a study of T cell responses to AZD1222 COVID-19 vaccine. Here immunoSEQ multiplex PCR was the method, and the copy in TCRdb shows in-frame clones only, minus some. Among 110,000 or so clones listed, 75% to 95% were seen once. CDR1 and CDR2 from the germline V gene are MNHEY and SVGAGI. V lost 1 base, J lost 5 bases, and 11 bases lay in between. The CDR3 has 14 residues. Study-wide results and limits: Clonal diversity was possibly underestimated, and the donors were mostly white British, with more females.

The chain couples TRBV6-5 to TRBJ1-2, with D perhaps matching TRBD1 (5 bases). This TCR came from an adult who received the MenACWY meningococcal vaccine as a control. The sample in question was peripheral blood, obtained 28 days after the second dose of the MenACWY control vaccine. Here the CDR3 DNA reads TGTGCCAGCAGTTACTTCGGGGGTGGATATGGCTACACCTTC. This codes for CASSYFGGGYGYTF.